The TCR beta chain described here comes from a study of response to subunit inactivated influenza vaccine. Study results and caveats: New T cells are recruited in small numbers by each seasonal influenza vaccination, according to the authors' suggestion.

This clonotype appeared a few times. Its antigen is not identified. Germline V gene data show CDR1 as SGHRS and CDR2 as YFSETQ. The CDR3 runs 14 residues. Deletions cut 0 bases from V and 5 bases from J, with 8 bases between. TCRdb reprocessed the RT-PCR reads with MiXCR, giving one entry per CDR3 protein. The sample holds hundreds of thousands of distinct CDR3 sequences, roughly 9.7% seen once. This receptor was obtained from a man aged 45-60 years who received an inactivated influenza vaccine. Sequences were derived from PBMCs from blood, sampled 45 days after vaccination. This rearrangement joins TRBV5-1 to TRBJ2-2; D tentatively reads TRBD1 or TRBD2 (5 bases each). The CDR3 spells CASSLDWGTGELFF. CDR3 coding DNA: TGCGCCAGCAGCTTGGATTGGGGGACCGGGGAGCTGTTTTTT.